The rows below give T cell receptor beta chains drawn from one sample of a study of spatial heterogeneity in lung cancer. TCRdb used MiXCR to reprocess the 5' RACE reads, holding one entry per CDR3 protein. The sample yields about 48,000 distinct CDR3 sequences, approximately 5% seen once. Specimen: PBMCs, collected at surgery. Source of these receptors: a male donor with early-stage non-small cell lung cancer. Both conserved end residues are part of each CDR3. The D gene is left open where the match is weak. Size is omitted from some rows. Given values are once, few, many or a class for expanded clones.

d_gene	v_gene	j_gene	abundance	CDR3aa	CDR3nt
TRBD2	TRBV5-1	TRBJ2-1	many	CASSGSSGSSYNEQFF	TGCGCCAGCAGCGGATCTAGCGGGAGCTCCTACAATGAGCAGTTCTTC
.	TRBV24-1	TRBJ2-5	many	CATSDSGDRKETQYF	TGTGCCACCAGTGATTCCGGGGACCGTAAAGAGACCCAGTACTTC
TRBD2	TRBV7-2	TRBJ2-4	many	CASSFLAGGGLAKNIQYF	TGTGCCAGCAGCTTTCTAGCGGGAGGGGGGCTAGCCAAAAACATTCAGTACTTC
TRBD2	TRBV5-1	TRBJ2-1	many	CASSLMGGTTYNEQFF	TGCGCCAGCAGCTTGATGGGCGGGACTACATACAATGAGCAGTTCTTC
.	TRBV4-1	TRBJ1-1	many	CASSQEVGSGSEAFF	TGCGCCAGCAGCCAAGAAGTGGGATCCGGTTCGGAAGCTTTCTTT
TRBD2	TRBV5-6	TRBJ2-7	many	CASKRTSGSFAQAYEQYF	TGTGCCAGTAAAAGGACTAGCGGGAGTTTCGCCCAAGCCTACGAGCAGTACTTC
TRBD2	TRBV7-7	TRBJ2-3	.	CASSQPKLAGIGTQYF	TGTGCCAGCAGCCAACCTAAATTAGCGGGAATCGGTACGCAGTATTTT
.	TRBV5-1	TRBJ1-1	many	CASSLEQGNTEAFF	TGCGCCAGCAGCTTGGAACAGGGGAACACTGAAGCTTTCTTT
.	TRBV29-1	TRBJ1-5	many	CSVQRGNGQPQHF	TGCAGCGTTCAAAGGGGGAATGGGCAGCCCCAGCATTTT
.	TRBV5-1	TRBJ1-1	many	CASSLGSPGLEAFF	TGCGCCAGCAGCTTGGGCTCCCCCGGGCTCGAAGCTTTCTTT
.	TRBV29-1	TRBJ1-1	many	CSVEAASGNTEAFF	TGCAGCGTTGAGGCCGCATCAGGGAACACTGAAGCTTTCTTT
.	TRBV7-8	TRBJ2-6	many	CASSSDGNSGANVLTF	TGTGCCAGCAGCTCCGACGGGAACTCTGGGGCCAACGTCCTGACTTTC
.	TRBV29-1	TRBJ2-3	.	CSVEDLQRTDTQYF	TGCAGCGTTGAAGATCTGCAGCGCACAGATACGCAGTATTTT
.	TRBV19	TRBJ2-5	many	CASSRNVAQETQYF	TGTGCCAGTAGCAGAAACGTGGCTCAAGAGACCCAGTACTTC
TRBD2	TRBV20-1	TRBJ2-1	many	CSAFLSGRHEQFF	TGCAGTGCCTTCCTAAGCGGGAGGCATGAGCAGTTCTTC
.	TRBV29-1	TRBJ2-7	many	CSVSSGEQYF	TGCAGCGTTTCTAGTGGAGAGCAGTACTTC
.	TRBV10-3	TRBJ2-6	many	CAISEFPRSGANVLTF	TGTGCCATCAGTGAGTTTCCCCGATCTGGGGCCAACGTCCTGACTTTC